A selection of T cell receptor beta chains follows, all from one sample in a study of cytomegalovirus exposure and HLA in healthy donors. Measured with immunoSEQ multiplex PCR; TCRdb has only the in-frame clones, and not every one. Here the sample spans some 60,000 clones, around 96% being singletons. Sequencing was done on a sample of PBMCs. The receptors derive from a young man in good health and CMV-seronegative. Both conserved end residues are part of each CDR3. The D gene is left open where the match is weak. A clone size is listed for some rows: how often the clone was seen (once, few, many), or a class if it is expanded.

D	V	size	J	CDR3	DNA
.	TRBV6-1	.	TRBJ1-3	CASSEHTGTIGNTIYF	TGTGCCAGCAGTGAACATACAGGGACTATCGGAAACACCATATATTTT
TRBD2	TRBV13	once	TRBJ2-1	CASSRPGLAVNEQFF	TGTGCCAGCAGCCGACCGGGACTAGCCGTCAATGAGCAGTTCTTC
TRBD1	TRBV27	.	TRBJ2-7	CASMQGQSYEQYF	TGTGCCAGCATGCAGGGACAGTCCTACGAGCAGTACTTC
TRBD1	TRBV5-8	.	TRBJ2-7	CASSLPTGQGPYEQYF	TGTGCCAGCAGCTTGCCTACGGGACAGGGACCCTACGAGCAGTACTTC
.	TRBV4-1	.	TRBJ2-1	CASSQDFGTYNEQFF	TGCGCCAGCAGCCAAGATTTCGGGACCTACAATGAGCAGTTCTTC
TRBD2	TRBV7-9	.	TRBJ2-1	CASSLTSGSNNEQFF	TGTGCCAGCAGTTTGACTAGCGGGAGTAATAATGAGCAGTTCTTC
.	TRBV6-5	.	TRBJ2-5	CASSYSVSDQETQYF	TGTGCCAGCAGTTACTCGGTTTCAGACCAAGAGACCCAGTACTTC
TRBD1	TRBV28	.	TRBJ1-5	CASSSGQNQPQHF	TGTGCCAGCAGTTCGGGACAGAATCAGCCCCAGCATTTT
TRBD1	TRBV7-9	.	TRBJ2-1	CASTQQAGQGGGEQFF	TGTGCCAGCACCCAACAGGCGGGACAGGGGGGCGGTGAGCAGTTCTTC
TRBD2	TRBV30	.	TRBJ2-3	CAWPQVAGVTDTQYF	TGTGCCTGGCCCCAGGTGGCGGGAGTCACAGATACGCAGTATTTT
TRBD1	TRBV6-5	.	TRBJ1-5	CASRDRGGGNQPQHF	TGTGCCAGCAGAGACAGGGGTGGGGGCAATCAGCCCCAGCATTTT
TRBD2	TRBV10-3	.	TRBJ2-2	CAISETSGRAGGELFF	TGTGCCATCAGTGAGACTAGCGGGAGGGCAGGCGGGGAGCTGTTTTTT
.	TRBV4-3	.	TRBJ2-3	CASSQGPLAGDTQYF	TGCGCCAGCAGCCAAGGCCCCCTAGCTGGTGATACGCAGTATTTT
.	TRBV28	once	TRBJ2-5	CAAGGGEETQYF	TGTGCCGCTGGTGGAGGGGAAGAGACCCAGTACTTC
TRBD2	TRBV7-9	.	TRBJ2-3	CASSSDWTSGRFDTQYF	TGTGCCAGCAGCAGCGATTGGACTAGCGGGAGATTCGATACGCAGTATTTT
.	TRBV28	.	TRBJ2-5	CASSYLTGQETQYF	TGTGCCAGCAGTTACCTTACAGGGCAAGAGACCCAGTACTTC
TRBD2	TRBV6-5	.	TRBJ2-7	CASSYSSGSAYEQYF	TGTGCCAGCAGTTACAGTAGCGGGTCCGCCTACGAGCAGTACTTC
.	TRBV18	.	TRBJ2-3	CASSTSTDTQYF	TGTGCCAGCTCAACAAGCACAGATACGCAGTATTTT
.	TRBV9	.	TRBJ2-1	CASSVVARQGSDNEQFF	TGTGCCAGCAGCGTAGTCGCTCGGCAGGGGTCCGACAATGAGCAGTTCTTC
TRBD2	TRBV28	.	TRBJ2-5	CASSSWTSGAVQETQYF	TGTGCCAGCAGTTCCTGGACTAGCGGGGCTGTCCAAGAGACCCAGTACTTC
.	TRBV13	.	TRBJ1-3	CASSDRPHQNTIYF	TGTGCCAGCAGTGACAGGCCGCACCAAAACACCATATATTTT
TRBD2	TRBV25-1	.	TRBJ2-7	CASSASGVYEQYF	TGTGCCAGCAGTGCTAGCGGGGTGTACGAGCAGTACTTC
TRBD2	TRBV9	.	TRBJ2-3	CASSVVGRGGTDTQYF	TGTGCCAGCAGCGTAGTAGGGAGGGGAGGAACAGATACGCAGTATTTT
TRBD2	TRBV5-6	.	TRBJ2-7	CASSLGAGSYEQYF	TGTGCCAGCAGCTTGGGAGCGGGGTCCTACGAGCAGTACTTC
.	TRBV21-1	.	TRBJ2-4	CASANAVKNIQYF	TGTGCCAGCGCAAACGCGGTCAAAAACATTCAGTACTTC
TRBD2	TRBV7-9	.	TRBJ2-5	CASSLSLAGGPGETQYF	TGTGCCAGCAGCTTAAGCCTAGCGGGAGGGCCAGGAGAGACCCAGTACTTC